This is a list of T cell receptor beta chains from one sample in a study of blood T cell repertoires in COVID-19. Only in-frame clones appear in the TCRdb table, and some are missing; sequencing was by immunoSEQ multiplex PCR. The table shows approximately 500,000 clones, with approximately 88% occurring only once. Sequencing was done on a sample of peripheral blood. The receptor source for this set is a woman between 45 and 65 years old with COVID-19, enrolled during active disease. CDR3s leave out the opening cysteine and the closing phenylalanine or tryptophan. D genes are given only for firm matches.

ASSERGGDQETQY,TRBD2,TRBV2
ASSLESLSTDTQY,NA,TRBV7-6
ASSALTYDGELF,NA,TRBV9
ASSGTGTFNEKLF,NA,TRBV9
ATWAYGYT,NA,TRBV6-5
ASSEAGATDTQY,TRBD2,TRBV5-4
ASSVSSNTNTGELF,NA,TRBV9
ASSSSRQTNTGELF,NA,TRBV2
ASSFGPGQGSDTQY,NA,TRBV5-1
ASSSRFSGANVLT,NA,TRBV19
ASSLEQGRNTEAF,NA,TRBV5-1
ASSGGSGADTQY,NA,TRBV2
ASSLNREVYGYT,NA,TRBV28
ASSSDRVDEQY,TRBD1,TRBV6-5
ASSFGSRGANVLT,NA,TRBV5-4
ASSPREGQPQH,NA,TRBV9
ASSFSGGAREQF,TRBD2,TRBV5-4
ASSLTLEGVGYT,NA,TRBV7-9
ASSPQAGGRLGELF,TRBD1,TRBV5-1
ASSRTGNSNQPQH,TRBD1,TRBV3-1/TRBV3-2
ASNLAGWGGELF,TRBD2,TRBV30
ASSKNRLSNEKLF,NA,TRBV2
ASSLMPAGDSQPQH,NA,TRBV27
ASSPQGLNYGYT,NA,TRBV7-3
ASSPQGAENTIY,TRBD1,TRBV18
ASSLLAKTDTQY,NA,TRBV7-2
ASSLTGNTGELF,NA,TRBV19
ASSPWPLGAGVNTEAF,NA,TRBV5-1
SALRNEQF,NA,TRBV20-1
ASSWGQSHQPQH,TRBD1,TRBV11-2
ASSLVGEVIETQY,NA,TRBV5-1
ASPRTPSNYGYT,NA,TRBV30
ASSSPPTGAVYGYT,TRBD1,TRBV28
ASSLGQGYSPLH,TRBD1,TRBV11-1
ASSASAKHGYT,NA,TRBV10-1
ASSPMHEGGVLVYEQY,NA,TRBV7-9
SVEVWDRGAYPNTEELF,TRBD1,TRBV29-1
ASSLYSHTEAF,NA,TRBV27
ASSFNRGQETQY,NA,TRBV5-4
ASSKTGDPQH,TRBD1,TRBV6-5
ATSDGALGGRNTIY,NA,TRBV24-1
ASTGTSGGLGNEQF,TRBD2,TRBV19
AWSVPPGGYT,NA,TRBV30
ASIGQTLNYGYT,NA,TRBV6-1
ASSHSGTLNNEQF,NA,TRBV7-2
ASSQPQGLTLH,NA,TRBV7-9
ASSEDRKNVLT,TRBD1,TRBV5-4
ASSALAGNTQY,NA,TRBV10-1
ASSYELAGGEDTDTQY,TRBD2,TRBV6-2/TRBV6-3